A single sample gave rise to the 2 T cell receptor beta chains below, sequenced in a study of T cells in Graves' hyperthyroidism and ophthalmopathy (dated by TCRdb to between 2018 and 2021). The library relied on multiplex PCR. Instrument used: Illumina HiSeq 2000. The TCR beta CDR3 regions were amplified from the RNA transcripts. The TCR CDR3 was subjected to a first round of RT-PCR using the HTBI primer set and the Qiagen OneStep RT-PCR kit. The public reads were run again by TCRdb, first through fastp at Q25 and then through MiXCR, and only productive beta chains were kept. Each entry is one CDR3 protein sequence, shown with its most common DNA and genes. The sample yields 490,000 or so distinct CDR3 sequences; 15% to 20% were counted once. The ten largest clonotypes hold about half of the sample. The sample was blood. The receptors come from a middle-aged man with Graves' ophthalmopathy.

The V call is TRBV4-3, the J call TRBJ2-5, with a tentative D call TRBD1 (6 bases). CDR1 and CDR2 from the germline V gene are LGHNA and YSLEER. This CDR3 is 16 amino acids long. The V gene lost 0 bases and the J gene lost 5 bases, with 16 bases spanning the gap. The CDR3 nucleotides read TGCGCCAGCAGCCAAGAGGAGCTGGGGGCTGTTGAGACCCAGTACTTC. This sequence encodes CASSQEELGAVETQYF.

The chain uses TRBV3-1 and TRBJ1-5; weak D call: TRBD1 (5 bases). The CDR3 totals 14 residues. Germline CDR1 is LGHDT and CDR2 is YNNKEL (reference sequence). V was shortened by 2 bases and J by 6 bases, with 11 bases between the two germline ends. CDR3 in amino acids: CASSQSSQGQPQHF. DNA of the CDR3: TGTGCCAGCAGCCAATCGAGCCAGGGTCAGCCCCAGCATTTT. Drawing the rest from reference TRBV3-1 and TRBJ1-5, the complete variable domain is DTAVSQTPKYLVTQMGNDKSIKCEQNLGHDTMYWYKQDSKKFLKIMFSYNNKELIINETVPNRFSPKSPDKAHLNLHINSLELGDSAVYFCASSQSSQGQPQHFGDGTRLSIL.